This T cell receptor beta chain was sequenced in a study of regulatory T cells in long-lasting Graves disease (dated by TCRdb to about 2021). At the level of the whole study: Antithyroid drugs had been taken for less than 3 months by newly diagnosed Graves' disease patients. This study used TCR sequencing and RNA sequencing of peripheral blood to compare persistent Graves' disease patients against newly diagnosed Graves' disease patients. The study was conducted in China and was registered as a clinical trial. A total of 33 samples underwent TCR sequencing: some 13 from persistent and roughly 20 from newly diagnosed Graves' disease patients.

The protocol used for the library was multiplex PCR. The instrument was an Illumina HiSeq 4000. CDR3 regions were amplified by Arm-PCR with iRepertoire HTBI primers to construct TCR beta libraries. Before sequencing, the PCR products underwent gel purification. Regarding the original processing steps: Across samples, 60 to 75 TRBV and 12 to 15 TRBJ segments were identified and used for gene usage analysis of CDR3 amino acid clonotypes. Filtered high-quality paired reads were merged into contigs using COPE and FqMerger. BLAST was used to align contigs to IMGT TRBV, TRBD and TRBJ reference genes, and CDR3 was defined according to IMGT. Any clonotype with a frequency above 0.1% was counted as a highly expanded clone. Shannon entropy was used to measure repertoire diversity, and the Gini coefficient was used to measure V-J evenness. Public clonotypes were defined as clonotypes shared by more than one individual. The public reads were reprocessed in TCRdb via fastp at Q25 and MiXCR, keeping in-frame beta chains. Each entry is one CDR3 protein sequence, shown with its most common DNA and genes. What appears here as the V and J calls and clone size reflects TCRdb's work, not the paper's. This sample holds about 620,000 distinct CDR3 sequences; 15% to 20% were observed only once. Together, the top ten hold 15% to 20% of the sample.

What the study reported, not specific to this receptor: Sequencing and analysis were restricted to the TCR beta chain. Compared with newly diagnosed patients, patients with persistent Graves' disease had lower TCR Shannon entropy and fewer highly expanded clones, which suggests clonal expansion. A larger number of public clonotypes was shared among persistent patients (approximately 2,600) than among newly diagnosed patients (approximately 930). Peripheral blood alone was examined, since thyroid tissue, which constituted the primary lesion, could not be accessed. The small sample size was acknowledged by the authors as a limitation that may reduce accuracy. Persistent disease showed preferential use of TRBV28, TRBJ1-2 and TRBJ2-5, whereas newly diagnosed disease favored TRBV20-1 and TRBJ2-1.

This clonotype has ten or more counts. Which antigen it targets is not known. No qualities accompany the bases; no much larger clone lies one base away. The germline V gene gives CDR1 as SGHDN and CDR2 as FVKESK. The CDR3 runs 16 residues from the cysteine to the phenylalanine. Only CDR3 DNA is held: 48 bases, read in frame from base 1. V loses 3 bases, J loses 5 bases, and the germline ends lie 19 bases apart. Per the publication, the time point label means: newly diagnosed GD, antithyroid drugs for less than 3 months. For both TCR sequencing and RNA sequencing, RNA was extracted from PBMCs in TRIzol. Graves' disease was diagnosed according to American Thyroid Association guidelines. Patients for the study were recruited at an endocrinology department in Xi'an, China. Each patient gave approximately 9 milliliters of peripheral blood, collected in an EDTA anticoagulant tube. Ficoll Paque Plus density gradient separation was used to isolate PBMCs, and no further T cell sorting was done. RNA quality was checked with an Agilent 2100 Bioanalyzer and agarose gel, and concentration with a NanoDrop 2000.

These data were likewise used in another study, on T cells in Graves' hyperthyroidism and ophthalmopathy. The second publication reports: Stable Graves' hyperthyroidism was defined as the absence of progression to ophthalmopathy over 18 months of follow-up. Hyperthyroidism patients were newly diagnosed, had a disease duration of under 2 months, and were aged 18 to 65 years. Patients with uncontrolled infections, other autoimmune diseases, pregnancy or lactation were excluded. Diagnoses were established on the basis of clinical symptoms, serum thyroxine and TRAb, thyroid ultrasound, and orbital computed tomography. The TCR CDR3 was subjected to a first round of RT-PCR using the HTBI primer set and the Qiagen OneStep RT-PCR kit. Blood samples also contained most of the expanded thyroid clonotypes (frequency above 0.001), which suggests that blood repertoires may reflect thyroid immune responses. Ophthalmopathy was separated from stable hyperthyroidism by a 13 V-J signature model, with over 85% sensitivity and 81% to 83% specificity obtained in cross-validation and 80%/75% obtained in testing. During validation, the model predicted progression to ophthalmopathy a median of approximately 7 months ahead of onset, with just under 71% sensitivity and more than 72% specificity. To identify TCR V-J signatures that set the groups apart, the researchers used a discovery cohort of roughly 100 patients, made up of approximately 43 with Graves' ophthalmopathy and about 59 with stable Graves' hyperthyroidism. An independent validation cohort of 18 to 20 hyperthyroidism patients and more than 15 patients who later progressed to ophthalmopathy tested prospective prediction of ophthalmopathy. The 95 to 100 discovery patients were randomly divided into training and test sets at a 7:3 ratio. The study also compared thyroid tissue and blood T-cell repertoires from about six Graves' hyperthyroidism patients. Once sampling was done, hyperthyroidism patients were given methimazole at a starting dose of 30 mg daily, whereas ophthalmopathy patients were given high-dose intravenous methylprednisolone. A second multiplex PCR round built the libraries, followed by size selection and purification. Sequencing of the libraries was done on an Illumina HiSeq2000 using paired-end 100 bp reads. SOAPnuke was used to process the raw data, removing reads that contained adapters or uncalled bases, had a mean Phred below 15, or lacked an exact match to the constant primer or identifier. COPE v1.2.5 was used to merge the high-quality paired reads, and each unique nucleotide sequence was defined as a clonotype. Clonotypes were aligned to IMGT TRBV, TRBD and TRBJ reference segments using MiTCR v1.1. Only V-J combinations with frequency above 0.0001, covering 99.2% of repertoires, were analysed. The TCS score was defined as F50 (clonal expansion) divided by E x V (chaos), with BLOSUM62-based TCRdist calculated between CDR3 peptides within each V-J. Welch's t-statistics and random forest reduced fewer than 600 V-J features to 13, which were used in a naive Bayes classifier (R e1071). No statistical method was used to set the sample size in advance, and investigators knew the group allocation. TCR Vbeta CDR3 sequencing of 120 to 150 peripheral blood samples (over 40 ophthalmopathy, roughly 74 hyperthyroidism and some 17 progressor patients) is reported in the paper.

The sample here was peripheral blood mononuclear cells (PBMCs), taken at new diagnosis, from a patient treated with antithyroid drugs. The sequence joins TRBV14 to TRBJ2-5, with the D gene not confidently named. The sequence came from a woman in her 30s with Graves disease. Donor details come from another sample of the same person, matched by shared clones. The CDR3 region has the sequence CASSQKEWPLRETQYF. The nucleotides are TGTGCCAGCAGCCAGAAGGAGTGGCCTTTGCGGGAGACCCAGTACTTC. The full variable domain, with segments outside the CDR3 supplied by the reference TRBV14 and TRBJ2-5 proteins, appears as EAGVTQFPSHSVIEKGQTVTLRCDPISGHDNLYWYRRVMGKEIKFLLHFVKESKQDESGMPNNRFLAERTGGTYSTLKVQPAELEDSGVYFCASSQKEWPLRETQYFGPGTRLLVL.